The 18 T cell receptor beta chains below were found in one sample sequenced in a study of blood T cell repertoires in COVID-19. Repertoires were generated with immunoSEQ multiplex PCR, while TCRdb's copy carries only in-frame clones and drops some. The sample has approximately 260,000 clones; about four fifths are singletons. The specimen was PBMCs or T cells enriched from blood (not recorded which). The receptors shown here come from a man aged 50 to 59 who had recovered from COVID-19.

The rearrangement uses TRBV2 and TRBJ2-7; 11 bases fit TRBD2. Losses at the gene ends were 5 bases for V and 0 bases for J; bases not matched to a gene: 3. CDR1 and CDR2 from the germline V gene are SNHLY and FYNNEI. The CDR3 runs 15 residues. The CDR3, as DNA: TGTGCCAGCAGTATGACTAGCGGGACCTCCTACGAGCAGTACTTC. This encodes CASSMTSGTSYEQYF.

V gene TRBV21-1 combines with J gene TRBJ1-1. TRBV21-1 is a documented pseudogene. This CDR3 comprises 15 residues. The CDR3 here is CASSMDPRRNTEAFF. The CDR3 nucleotides are TGTGCCAGCAGCATGGATCCCCGGAGGAACACTGAAGCTTTCTTT.

The chain carries TRBV24-1 and TRBJ2-1; D is possibly TRBD1 (6 bases). The germline V and J ends were trimmed by 3 bases and 3 bases, with 14 bases remaining between them. The germline V gene encodes CDR1 KGHDR and CDR2 SFDVKD. The CDR3 has 16 amino acids. The CDR3 protein is CATSDGGYKLYNEQFF. CDR3 in DNA: TGTGCCACCAGTGATGGGGGCTACAAGCTCTACAATGAGCAGTTCTTC.

The chain has TRBV2 and TRBJ2-3; D perhaps matches TRBD2 (6 bases). The CDR3 has 14 amino acids. Per germline, CDR1 SNHLY and CDR2 FYNNEI. The V and J ends lost 4 bases and 0 bases respectively, with 8 bases between them. The CDR3 bases are TGTGCCAGCAGTGTGGGACTTAGCACAGATACGCAGTATTTT. This codes for CASSVGLSTDTQYF.

The chain joins TRBV3-1 (or the pseudogene TRBV3-2) to TRBJ1-5; maybe TRBD1 (5 bases). CDR3 length: 19 residues. Per germline, CDR1 LGHDT and CDR2 YNNKEL (reference sequence). The germline V and J ends were trimmed by 0 bases and 0 bases, with 18 bases remaining between them. Here the CDR3 reads CASSQEGSAGVISNQPQHF. DNA for the CDR3: TGTGCCAGCAGCCAAGAGGGTAGTGCGGGGGTGATTAGCAATCAGCCCCAGCATTTT.

This rearrangement joins TRBV2 to TRBJ2-5; no clear D gene. The V and J ends lost 4 bases and 5 bases respectively, with 11 bases between them. This CDR3 contains 13 residues. The germline CDR1 and CDR2 sequences are SNHLY and FYNNEI. The CDR3 spells CASSGSTRETQYF. In DNA, the CDR3 is TGTGCCAGCAGTGGTTCTACGCGGGAGACCCAGTACTTC.

The CDR3 is CASSQTISAGDTQYF. The CDR3 nucleotides read TGTGCCAGCAGCCAAACAATCTCGGCGGGGGATACGCAGTATTTT. V gene TRBV7-2 combines with J gene TRBJ2-3; possibly TRBD2 for D (6 bases). V gave up 5 bases and J gave up 6 bases, with 18 bases separating them. Germline loops: CDR1 SGHTA, CDR2 FQGNSA. The CDR3 is 15 amino acids.

The J gene is TRBJ1-2, the V gene TRBV10-3; TRBD1 matches at 9 bases. The germline gives CDR1 ENHRY, CDR2 SYGVKD. The CDR3 extends over 13 amino acids. V dropped 10 bases and J dropped 5; count of bases not matched to a gene: 8. The CDR3 DNA sequence: TGTGCCAAACGGACAGGGGAAGGATATGGCTACACCTTC. Protein product: CAKRTGEGYGYTF.

The V gene is TRBV7-9, the J gene TRBJ1-6; D is perhaps TRBD1 (6 bases). In germline, CDR1 is SEHNR, CDR2 FQNEAQ (reference sequence). The CDR3 extends over 15 amino acids. The ends were cut back, 4 bases at V and 8 bases at J, with 15 bases in the middle. The DNA for the CDR3 is TGTGCCAGCAGCTCGGACAGACGCGTCTATTCACCCCTCCACTTT. Protein product: CASSSDRRVYSPLHF.

CDR3 residues: CASSDGRKYGYTF. For the CDR3, the DNA is TGTGCCAGCAGTGATGGCAGGAAATATGGCTACACCTTC. V and J are TRBV2 and TRBJ1-2; no clear D gene. Trimming removed 3 bases at V and 5 bases at J, with 10 bases between. Germline lookup yields CDR1 SNHLY and CDR2 FYNNEI. CDR3 size: 13 residues.

This chain connects TRBV7-3 to TRBJ2-7; 7 bases fit TRBD1. The CDR3 is 15 residues long. Germline trimming cut 4 bases from V and 1 base from J; bases unmatched to any gene: 7. From germline, CDR1 is SGHTA and CDR2 FQGTGA. CDR3 nucleotide sequence: TGTGCCAGCAGCTCATCCGGGACAGCATCCTACGAGCAGTACTTC. It translates to CASSSSGTASYEQYF.

The chain is built from TRBV7-2 and TRBJ2-1; 7 positions agree with TRBD2. The CDR3 runs to 14 residues. The V segment lost 2 bases and the J segment 6 bases; nucleotides outside the gene matches: 4. Germline values: CDR1 SGHTA, CDR2 FQGNSA. CDR3 sequence (DNA): TGTGCCAGCAGCTTACTAGCGGATGGCAATGAGCAGTTCTTC. This gives the protein CASSLLADGNEQFF.

DNA of the CDR3: TGCGCCAGCAGTGCGGAATGGGAGGACACAGATACGCAGTATTTT. As protein: CASSAEWEDTDTQYF. The chain is built from TRBV4-1 and TRBJ2-3; maybe TRBD2 (6 bases). This CDR3 region has 15 residues. Germline loops: CDR1 MGHRA, CDR2 YSYEKL. The V gene lost 6 bases and the J gene lost 2 bases, with 15 bases spanning the gap.

The chain links TRBV7-3 to TRBJ1-1; perhaps TRBD1 as D (5 bases). The germline V gene has CDR1 SGHTA and CDR2 FQGTGA. This CDR3 is built from 14 residues. V was trimmed by 3 bases and J by 5 bases, leaving 13 bases between them. CDR3 nucleotide sequence: TGTGCCAGCAGCTTCGGGGGTTTGGAGACTGAAGCTTTCTTT. Encoded protein: CASSFGGLETEAFF. The variable domain in full, completed from reference TRBV7-3 and TRBJ1-1, reads GAGVSQTPSNKVTEKGKYVELRCDPISGHTALYWYRQSLGQGPEFLIYFQGTGAADDSGLPNDRFFAVRPEGSVSTLKIQRTERGDSAVYLCASSFGGLETEAFFGQGTRLTVV.

V usage is TRBV30 and J usage is TRBJ1-2, with a possible D match to TRBD1 (6 bases). Germline values: CDR1 GTSNPN, CDR2 SVGIG (reference sequence). The CDR3 is 13 residues long. Between the trimmed V and J ends, which lost 0 bases and 6 bases, there was a span of 11 bases. CDR3 in amino acids: CAWSVLRTDGYTF. In nucleotides, the CDR3 is TGTGCCTGGAGTGTACTAAGGACAGATGGCTACACCTTC.

This chain joins TRBV30 and TRBJ1-4; D gene ambiguous. This CDR3 region has 14 residues. The germline CDR1 and CDR2 sequences are GTSNPN and SVGIG (reference sequence). The germline V and J ends were trimmed by 1 base and 3 bases, with 9 bases remaining between them. The chain's CDR3 is CAWSATNANEKLFF. The CDR3 DNA is TGTGCCTGGAGTGCGACTAATGCTAATGAAAAACTGTTTTTT. The full variable domain, in which reference TRBV30 and TRBJ1-4 provide the parts outside the CDR3, is SQTIHQWPATLVQPVGSPLSLECTVEGTSNPNLYWYRQAAGRGLQLLFYSVGIGQISSEVPQNLSASRPQDRQFILSSKKLLLSDSGFYLCAWSATNANEKLFFGSGTQLSVL.

The rearrangement links TRBV18 to TRBJ1-2, with a tentative D call TRBD1 (6 bases). The V gene lost 3 bases and the J gene lost 5 bases, with 10 bases spanning the gap. CDR1 KGHSH and CDR2 LQKENI come from the germline V gene. The CDR3 runs 13 residues. The CDR3 DNA follows: TGTGCCAGCTCACCTCGGACAGATTATGGCTACACCTTC. Translating it yields CASSPRTDYGYTF.

This chain uses TRBV4-1 with TRBJ2-1; 13 nucleotides align to TRBD2. V lost 5 bases to trimming and J lost 6 bases; unmatched junction nucleotides: 7. The germline V gene encodes CDR1 MGHRA and CDR2 YSYEKL. The CDR3 runs to 16 residues. The CDR3: CASSAQTSGRSNEQFF. In DNA form, the CDR3 reads TGCGCCAGCAGCGCTCAGACTAGCGGGAGGAGCAATGAGCAGTTCTTC.